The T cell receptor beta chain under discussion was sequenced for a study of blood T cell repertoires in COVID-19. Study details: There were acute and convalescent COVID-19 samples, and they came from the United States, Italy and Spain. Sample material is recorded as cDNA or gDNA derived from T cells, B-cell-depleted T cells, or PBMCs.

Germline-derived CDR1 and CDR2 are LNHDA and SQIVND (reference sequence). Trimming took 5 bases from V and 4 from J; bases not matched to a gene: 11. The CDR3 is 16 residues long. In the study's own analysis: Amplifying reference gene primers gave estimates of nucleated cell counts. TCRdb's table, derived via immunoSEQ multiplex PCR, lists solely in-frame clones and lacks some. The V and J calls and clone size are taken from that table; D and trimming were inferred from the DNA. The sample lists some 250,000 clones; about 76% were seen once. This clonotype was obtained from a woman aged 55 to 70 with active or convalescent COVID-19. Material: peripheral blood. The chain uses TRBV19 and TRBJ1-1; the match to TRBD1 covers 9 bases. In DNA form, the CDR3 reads TGTGCCAGTAGTGCTTCATACAGGGGGCTGAGCACTGAAGCTTTCTTT. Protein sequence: CASSASYRGLSTEAFF.